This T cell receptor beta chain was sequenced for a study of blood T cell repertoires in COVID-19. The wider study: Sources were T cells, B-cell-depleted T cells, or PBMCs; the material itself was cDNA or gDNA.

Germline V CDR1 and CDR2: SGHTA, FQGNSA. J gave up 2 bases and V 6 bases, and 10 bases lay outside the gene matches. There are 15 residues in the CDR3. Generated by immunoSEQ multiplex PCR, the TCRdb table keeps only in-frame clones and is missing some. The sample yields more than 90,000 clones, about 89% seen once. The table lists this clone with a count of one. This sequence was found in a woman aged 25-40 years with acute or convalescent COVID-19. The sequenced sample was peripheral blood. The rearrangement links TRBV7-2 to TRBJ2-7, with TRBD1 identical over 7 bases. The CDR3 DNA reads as TGTGCCAGCAGTTACTCAGCCGGGACAGCCTACGAGCAGTACTTC. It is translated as CASSYSAGTAYEQYF.